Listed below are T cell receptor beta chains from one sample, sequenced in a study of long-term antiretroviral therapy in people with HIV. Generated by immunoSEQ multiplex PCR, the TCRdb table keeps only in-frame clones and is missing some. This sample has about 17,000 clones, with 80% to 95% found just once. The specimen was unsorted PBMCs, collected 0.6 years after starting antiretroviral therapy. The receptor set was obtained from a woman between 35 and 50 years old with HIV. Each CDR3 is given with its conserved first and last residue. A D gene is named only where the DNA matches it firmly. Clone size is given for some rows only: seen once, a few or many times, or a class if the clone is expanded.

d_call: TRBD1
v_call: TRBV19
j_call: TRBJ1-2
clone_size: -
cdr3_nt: TGTGCCAGTAGTATGGGACAGAACGACCGCTACACCTTC
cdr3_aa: CASSMGQNDRYTF

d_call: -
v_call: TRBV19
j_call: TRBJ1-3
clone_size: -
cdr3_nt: TGTGCCAGTAGTATGGAGGAGTCTGGAAACACCATATATTTT
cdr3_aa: CASSMEESGNTIYF

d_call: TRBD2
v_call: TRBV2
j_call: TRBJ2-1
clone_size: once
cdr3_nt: TGTGCCAGCAGTGGGTTTAGCGGGGGACCCGACGTCATTAACAATGAGCAGTTCTTC
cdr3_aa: CASSGFSGGPDVINNEQFF

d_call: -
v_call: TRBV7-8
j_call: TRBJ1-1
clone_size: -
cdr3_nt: TGTGCCAGCAGCTTGGCAGGGCACACTGAAGCTTTCTTT
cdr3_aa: CASSLAGHTEAFF

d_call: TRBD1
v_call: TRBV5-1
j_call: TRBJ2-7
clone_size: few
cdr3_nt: TGCGCCAGCAGCTACTCAACCGGGACAGGCGCCTACGAGCAGTACTTC
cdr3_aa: CASSYSTGTGAYEQYF

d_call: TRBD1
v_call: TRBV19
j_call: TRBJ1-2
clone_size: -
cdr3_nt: TGTGCCAGTAGACTCACCAGGGGGAAGGGCTATGGCTACACCTTC
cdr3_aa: CASRLTRGKGYGYTF

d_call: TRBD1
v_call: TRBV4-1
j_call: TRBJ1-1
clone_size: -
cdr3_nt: TGCGCCAGCAGCCAAGGAATTTGGGACAGGGACATGAACACTGAAGCTTTCTTT
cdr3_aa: CASSQGIWDRDMNTEAFF

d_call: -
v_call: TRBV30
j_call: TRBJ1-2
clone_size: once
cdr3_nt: TGTGCCTGGTACCTGAATGGCTACACCTTC
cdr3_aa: CAWYLNGYTF

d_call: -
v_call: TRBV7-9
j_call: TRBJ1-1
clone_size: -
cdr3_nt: TGTGCCAGCAGCTTAGGGGGGTCGGGGAACACTGAAGCTTTCTTT
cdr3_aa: CASSLGGSGNTEAFF

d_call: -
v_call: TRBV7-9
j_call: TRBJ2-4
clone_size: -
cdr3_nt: TGTGCCAGCAGCTTAGGGGCAGGGCTCGACAAAAACATTCAGTACTTC
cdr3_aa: CASSLGAGLDKNIQYF

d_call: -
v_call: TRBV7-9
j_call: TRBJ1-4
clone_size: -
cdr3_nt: TGTGCCAGCAGCTTTCGTCCAGGATCCCCCGAAAGAGAAAAACTGTTTTTT
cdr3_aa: CASSFRPGSPEREKLFF

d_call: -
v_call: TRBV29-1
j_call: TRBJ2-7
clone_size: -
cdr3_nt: TGCAGCGTTGAATCCGGGACGACCAGCGAGCAGTACTTC
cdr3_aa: CSVESGTTSEQYF

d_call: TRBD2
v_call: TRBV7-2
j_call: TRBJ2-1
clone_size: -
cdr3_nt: TGTGCCAGCAGCTTACTGGGACTAGCGGGGGGGGCCTACAATGAGCAGTTCTTC
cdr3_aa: CASSLLGLAGGAYNEQFF

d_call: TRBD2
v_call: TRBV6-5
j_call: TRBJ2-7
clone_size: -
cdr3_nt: TGTGCCAGCAGTCTAGCGGGGGGTGACTACGAGCAGTACTTC
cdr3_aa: CASSLAGGDYEQYF

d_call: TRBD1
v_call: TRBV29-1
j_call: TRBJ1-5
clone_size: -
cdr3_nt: TGCAGCGTGGGGGACAGGGCTAATCAGCCCCAGCATTTT
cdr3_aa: CSVGDRANQPQHF

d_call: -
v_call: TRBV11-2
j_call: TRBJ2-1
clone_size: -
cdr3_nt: TGTGCCAGCAGCTGGGCCCAGGGTGATTTCAGGGCTGAGCAGTTCTTC
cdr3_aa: CASSWAQGDFRAEQFF

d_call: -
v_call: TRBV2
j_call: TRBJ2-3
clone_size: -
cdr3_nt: TGTGCCAGCAGTGGGAGGCCGAGCACAGATACGCAGTATTTT
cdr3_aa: CASSGRPSTDTQYF

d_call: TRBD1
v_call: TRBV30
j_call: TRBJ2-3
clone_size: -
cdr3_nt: TGTGCCTGGAGTACTCAGGGGGCTAGCGATACGCAGTATTTT
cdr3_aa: CAWSTQGASDTQYF

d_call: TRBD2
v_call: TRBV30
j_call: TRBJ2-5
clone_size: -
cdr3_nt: TGTGCCTGGAGTCCCCGCGGGGCGGGGGGGCCAGAGACCCAGTACTTC
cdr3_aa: CAWSPRGAGGPETQYF

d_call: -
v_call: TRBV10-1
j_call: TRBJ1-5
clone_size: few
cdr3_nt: TGCGCCAGCAGTGAGAGGGGAGATCAGCCCCAGCATTTT
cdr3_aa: CASSERGDQPQHF

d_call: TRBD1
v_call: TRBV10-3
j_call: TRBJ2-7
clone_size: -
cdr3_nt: TGTGCCATCAGTCTCTCAGGGGGCGAGGACTACGAGCAGTACTTC
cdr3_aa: CAISLSGGEDYEQYF

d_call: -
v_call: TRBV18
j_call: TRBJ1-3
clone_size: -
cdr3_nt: TGTGCCAGCTCACCAAACGACTATGGAAACACCATATATTTT
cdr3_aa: CASSPNDYGNTIYF

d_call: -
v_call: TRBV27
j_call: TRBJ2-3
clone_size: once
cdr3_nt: TGTGCCAGCAGTTCCCTGCTACGATCTAGCACAGATACGCAGTATTTT
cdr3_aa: CASSSLLRSSTDTQYF

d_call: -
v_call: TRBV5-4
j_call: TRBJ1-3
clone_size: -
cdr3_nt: TGTGCCAGCAGCTGGGCGGGAGCGAAGTCTGGAAACACCATATATTTT
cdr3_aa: CASSWAGAKSGNTIYF

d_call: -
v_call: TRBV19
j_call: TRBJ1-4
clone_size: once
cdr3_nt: TGTGCCAGTAGTATACAGGGGGAAAAACTGTTTTTT
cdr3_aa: CASSIQGEKLFF

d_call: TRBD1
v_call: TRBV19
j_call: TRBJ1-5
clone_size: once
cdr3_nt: TGTGCCAGTAGTGATAAGGGGGACAGGACTCGGCCCCAGCATTTT
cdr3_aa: CASSDKGDRTRPQHF

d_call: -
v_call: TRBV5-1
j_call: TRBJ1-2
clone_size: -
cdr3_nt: TGCGCCAGCAGCGGAGTCAGCCTAGCTAACTATGGCTACACCTTC
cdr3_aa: CASSGVSLANYGYTF

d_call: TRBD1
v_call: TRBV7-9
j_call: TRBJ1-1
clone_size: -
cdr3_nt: TGTGCCAGCAGCCAGACAGGGGGGAACACTGAAGCTTTCTTT
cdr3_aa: CASSQTGGNTEAFF

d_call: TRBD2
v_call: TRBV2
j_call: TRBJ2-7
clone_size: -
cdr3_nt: TGTGCCAGCAGTGTATGGGGGACTAGCGGGGGAGGCGAGCAGTACTTC
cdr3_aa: CASSVWGTSGGGEQYF

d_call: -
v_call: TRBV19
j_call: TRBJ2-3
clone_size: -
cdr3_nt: TGTGCCAGTAGTTTGAGCCGGGACCCGTGGGATACGCAGTATTTT
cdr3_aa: CASSLSRDPWDTQYF

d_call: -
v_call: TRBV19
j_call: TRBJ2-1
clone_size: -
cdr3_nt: TGTGCCAGTAGTACACAGGGTTATGAGCAGTTCTTC
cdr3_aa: CASSTQGYEQFF

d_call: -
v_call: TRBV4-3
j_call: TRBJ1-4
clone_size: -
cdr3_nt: TGCGCCAGCAGCCAAGATATGGATGAAAAACTGTTTTTT
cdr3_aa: CASSQDMDEKLFF

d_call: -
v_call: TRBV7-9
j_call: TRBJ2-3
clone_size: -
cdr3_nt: TGTGCCAGCCGACCAGGGGGGGAGACAGATACGCAGTATTTT
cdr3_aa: CASRPGGETDTQYF

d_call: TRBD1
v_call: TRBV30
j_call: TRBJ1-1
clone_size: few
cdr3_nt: TGTGCCTGGAGTGAGTTATTGACAGGGACCTTGAACACTGAAGCTTTCTTT
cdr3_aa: CAWSELLTGTLNTEAFF

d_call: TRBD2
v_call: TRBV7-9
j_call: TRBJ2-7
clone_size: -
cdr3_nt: TGTGCCAGCAGCAAGATGGCGGGGGGTGTAGCTAGCGAGCAGTACTTC
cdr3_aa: CASSKMAGGVASEQYF

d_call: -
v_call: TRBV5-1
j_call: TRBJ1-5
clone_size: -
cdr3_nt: TGCGCCAGCAGCCCGGACGGTAGCAATCAGCCCCAGCATTTT
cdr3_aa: CASSPDGSNQPQHF

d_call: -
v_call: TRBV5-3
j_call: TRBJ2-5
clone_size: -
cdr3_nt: TGTGCCAGAACCAAGGGGGGGACAGTAGAAGAGACCCAGTACTTC
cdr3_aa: CARTKGGTVEETQYF

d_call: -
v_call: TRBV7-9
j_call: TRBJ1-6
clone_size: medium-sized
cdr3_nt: TGTGCCAGCAGCTCGCATGACCTCGACGGCGTGGCCTCACCCCTCCACTTT
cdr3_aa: CASSSHDLDGVASPLHF

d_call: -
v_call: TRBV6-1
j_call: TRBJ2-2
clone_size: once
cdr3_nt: TGTGCCAGCAGTGTTGGGGTCTTTACAAACACCGGGGAGCTGTTTTTT
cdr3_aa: CASSVGVFTNTGELFF

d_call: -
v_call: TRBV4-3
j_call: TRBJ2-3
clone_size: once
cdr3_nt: TGCGCCAGCAGCCAAGAGATGCGGGTGGGCACAGATACGCAGTATTTT
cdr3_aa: CASSQEMRVGTDTQYF

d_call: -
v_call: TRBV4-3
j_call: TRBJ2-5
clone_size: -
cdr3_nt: TGCGCCAGCAGCCAAGATGAGGGCCAGACCCAGTACTTC
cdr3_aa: CASSQDEGQTQYF

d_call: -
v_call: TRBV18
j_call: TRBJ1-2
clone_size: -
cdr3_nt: TGTGCCAGCTCACCACCCACCGGGGCTAACTATGGCTACACCTTC
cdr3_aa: CASSPPTGANYGYTF

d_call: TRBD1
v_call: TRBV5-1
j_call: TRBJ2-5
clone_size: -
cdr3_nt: TGCGCCAGCAGCTCCGGGACAGGGGTAGAGACCCAGTACTTC
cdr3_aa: CASSSGTGVETQYF

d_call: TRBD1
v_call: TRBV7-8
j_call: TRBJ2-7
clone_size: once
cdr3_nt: TGTGCCAGCAGCTTAGCGGGGACAGGGTCAGAGCAGTACTTC
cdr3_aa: CASSLAGTGSEQYF

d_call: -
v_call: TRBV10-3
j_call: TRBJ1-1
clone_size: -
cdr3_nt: TGTGCCATCAACCGAGAACGAAGTAACACTGAAGCTTTCTTT
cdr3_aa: CAINRERSNTEAFF

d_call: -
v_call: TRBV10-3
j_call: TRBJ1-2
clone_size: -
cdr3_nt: TGTGCCTCCGCTGTGGAGGGTGCGATCTATGGCTACACCTTC
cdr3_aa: CASAVEGAIYGYTF

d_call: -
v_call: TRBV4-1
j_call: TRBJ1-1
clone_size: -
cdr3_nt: TGCGCCAGCACCCTCACAGTGATGAACACTGAAGCTTTCTTT
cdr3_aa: CASTLTVMNTEAFF

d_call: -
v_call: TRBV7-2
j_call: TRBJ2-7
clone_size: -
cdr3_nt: TGTGCCAGCAGCCCGCCACCGGGGACCTACGAGCAGTACTTC
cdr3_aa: CASSPPPGTYEQYF

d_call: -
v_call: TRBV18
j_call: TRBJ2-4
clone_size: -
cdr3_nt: TGTGCCAGCTCACGCATGACTGGCGGGGCTGACATTCAGTACTTC
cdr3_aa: CASSRMTGGADIQYF

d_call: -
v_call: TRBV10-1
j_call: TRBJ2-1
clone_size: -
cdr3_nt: TGCGCCAGCAGTGCCGCGGAGGGGCCGGGCAATGAGCAGTTCTTC
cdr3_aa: CASSAAEGPGNEQFF

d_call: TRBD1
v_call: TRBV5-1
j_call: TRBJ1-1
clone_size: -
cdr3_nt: TGCGCCAGCAGCTTTGGGACAGGGACGACTGAAGCTTTCTTT
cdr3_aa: CASSFGTGTTEAFF